The 5 T cell receptor beta chains below were found in one sample sequenced in a study of siplizumab effects on memory and regulatory T cells. Their recognized antigens are unknown. Cells that made up the mixed lymphocyte reaction were cocultured at 37°C for about six days. The data were produced by immunoSEQ multiplex PCR, yet TCRdb's version contains in-frame clones alone and is incomplete. The table has around 9,000 clones, around 40% seen once. Sequencing used CFSE-low (dividing) CD4+ T cells sorted from an allogeneic mixed lymphocyte reaction. All receptors come from a human donor in good health; the cells came from an allogeneic mixed lymphocyte reaction.

The rearrangement joins TRBV30 to TRBJ2-1, with TRBD2 identical over 10 bases. Per the germline V gene, CDR1 is GTSNPN and CDR2 is SVGIG (reference sequence). The CDR3 totals 13 residues. J lost 15 bases, V lost 3 bases, and 11 bases had no gene match. The CDR3 here is CAWSRIAGGPPFF. The CDR3 nucleotides are TGTGCCTGGAGCCGGATAGCGGGAGGCCCCCCGTTCTTC.

The chain combines TRBV30 with TRBJ1-1, with D possibly matching TRBD1 (5 bases). Per the germline V gene, CDR1 is GTSNPN and CDR2 is SVGIG (reference sequence). V lost 4 bases and J lost 0, with 9 bases in between. This CDR3 comprises 13 residues. The CDR3 protein is CAWNRGLNTEAFF. The CDR3 DNA reads TGTGCCTGGAACCGGGGCCTGAACACTGAAGCTTTCTTT. Combining the CDR3 with reference TRBV30 and TRBJ1-1 gives the whole variable domain SQTIHQWPATLVQPVGSPLSLECTVEGTSNPNLYWYRQAAGRGLQLLFYSVGIGQISSEVPQNLSASRPQDRQFILSSKKLLLSDSGFYLCAWNRGLNTEAFFGQGTRLTVV.

This clone occurred a few times. The chain couples TRBV7-6 to TRBJ1-2, with a tentative D call TRBD1 (6 bases). V lost 1 base and J 4 bases, leaving 10 bases between the germline ends. The CDR3 length is 14 residues. The germline V gene encodes CDR1 SGHVS and CDR2 FNYEAQ. CDR3 coding DNA: TGTGCCAGCAGCTTAGGTACAGGGACCTATGGCTACACCTTC. As protein: CASSLGTGTYGYTF.

The chain joins TRBV5-5 to TRBJ2-7; 8 positions match TRBD1. The CDR3 sequence is 17 residues long. After removal of 4 bases from V and 1 base from J, the junction contained 13 bases not matched to a gene. Germline V CDR1 and CDR2: SGHKS, YYEKEE (reference sequence). Written as DNA, the CDR3 is TGTGCCAGCAGCCACCGAGGACAGGGAACAGCTTCCTACGAGCAGTACTTC. As protein: CASSHRGQGTASYEQYF.

The V gene is TRBV29-1, the J gene TRBJ2-3; 12 bases are a match to TRBD1. The junction had 15 bases not matched to a gene; V was cut back by 2 bases and J by 6 bases. The length of the CDR3 is 18 residues. Germline V gives CDR1 SQVTM, CDR2 ANQGSEA. CDR3 nucleotide sequence: TGCAGCGTTGAATCCTTCATCGGGACAGGGGGCGCTATGGATACGCAGTATTTT. Translating it yields CSVESFIGTGGAMDTQYF.